The present TCR beta chain was sequenced within a study of T cells in Graves' hyperthyroidism and ophthalmopathy. Study-wide points: Most thyroid clonotypes expanded above 0.001 were also detected in blood. Ophthalmopathy was distinguished from stable hyperthyroidism by 13 V-J signatures.

About this clonotype: The antigen is undetermined.

J was trimmed by 1 base and V by 3 bases; bases with no gene match: 1. The CDR3 runs 13 residues. Germline V gene sequence: CDR1 SQVTM, CDR2 ANQGSEA. Not enrolled were patients with uncontrolled infection, other autoimmune disease, pregnancy or lactation. Based on clinical symptoms, serum thyroxine and TRAb, thyroid ultrasound and orbital computed tomography, diagnoses were reached. Researchers took RNA transcripts and amplified the TCR beta CDR3 regions from them. The HTBI set primed first-round TCR CDR3 RT-PCR. TCRdb fed the multiplex PCR reads into MiXCR, producing one record per CDR3 protein. The sample lists hundreds of thousands of distinct CDR3 sequences; about two fifths were seen once.

The sequence was obtained from a man aged 18 to 30 with Graves' hyperthyroidism. The chain joins TRBV29-1 to TRBJ1-2; 8 bases fit TRBD1. Sequences were obtained from blood. This CDR3 reads CSVDTGGNYGYTF. The CDR3 DNA sequence: TGCAGCGTTGACACAGGGGGTAACTATGGCTACACCTTC. Full variable domain (remainder filled in from reference TRBV29-1 and TRBJ1-2): SAVISQKPSRDICQRGTSLTIQCQVDSQVTMMFWYRQQPGQSLTLIATANQGSEATYESGFVIDKFPISRPNLTFSTLTVSNMSPEDSSIYLCSVDTGGNYGYTFGSGTRLTVV.